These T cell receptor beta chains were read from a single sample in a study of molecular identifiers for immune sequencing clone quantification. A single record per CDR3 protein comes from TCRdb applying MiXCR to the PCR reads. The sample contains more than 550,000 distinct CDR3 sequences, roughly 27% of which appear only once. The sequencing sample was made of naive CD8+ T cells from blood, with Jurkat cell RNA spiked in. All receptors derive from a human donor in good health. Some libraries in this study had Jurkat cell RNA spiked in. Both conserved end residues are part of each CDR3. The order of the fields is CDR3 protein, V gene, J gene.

CASSTGSGDTQYF	TRBV7-7	TRBJ2-3
CASSWDRAGNTEAFF	TRBV5-1	TRBJ1-1
CASRVEPPADYGYTF	TRBV5-1	TRBJ1-2
CASSPGLGGNF	TRBV19	TRBJ2-1
CSSREGYEQYF	TRBV20-1	TRBJ2-7
CASSPTDAGSYEQYF	TRBV12-3/TRBV12-4	TRBJ2-7
CASSDTGQRDSPLHF	TRBV5-3	TRBJ1-6
CASSSTSGRSTDTQYF	TRBV19	TRBJ2-3
CASSQGIPLDKNIQYF	TRBV4-3	TRBJ2-4
CASSYRQGEETQYF	TRBV6-2/TRBV6-3	TRBJ2-5
CASSLRQGGMGNEQYF	TRBV6-5	TRBJ2-7
CAIGLSEDGELFF	TRBV27	TRBJ2-2
CASSQGLSPGGAALDEAFF	TRBV4-1	TRBJ1-1
CASSLLEPPEAFF	TRBV7-2	TRBJ1-1
CASCVDTQSSGNTIYF	TRBV2	TRBJ1-3
CASSKDLTPKISTDTQYF	TRBV21-1	TRBJ2-3
CASRGRMTGTQYF	TRBV28	TRBJ2-5
CSARDHRGQETQYF	TRBV20-1	TRBJ2-5
CASSFTGQGPYNEQFF	TRBV5-1	TRBJ2-1
CASSQVFGDRGHEQYF	TRBV4-1	TRBJ2-7
CSATSARTSTDTQYF	TRBV20-1	TRBJ2-3
CASSWREKNEQFF	TRBV7-9	TRBJ2-1
CAWSLGRTYEQYF	TRBV30	TRBJ2-7
CASSLGGEWETQYF	TRBV11-2	TRBJ2-5
CAISESAKSSYNEQFF	TRBV10-3	TRBJ2-1
CAWTDSGANVLTF	TRBV30	TRBJ2-6
CASSFRMNTEAFF	TRBV28	TRBJ1-1
CATRDRASYEQYF	TRBV25-1	TRBJ2-7
CASSSPGNTIYF	TRBV5-3	TRBJ1-3
CASRYDRGTEAFF	TRBV6-5	TRBJ1-1
CASRSVQLRDQPQHF	TRBV19	TRBJ1-5
CASSTLDSSPGANVLTF	TRBV28	TRBJ2-6
CASSLDLPSGELFF	TRBV7-6	TRBJ2-2
CASSFLGELAKNIQYF	TRBV27	TRBJ2-4
CASSPPLNSYEQYF	TRBV7-9	TRBJ2-7
CASSSRTGQFF	TRBV6-2/TRBV6-3	TRBJ2-1
CSAREDPRGTEAFF	TRBV20-1	TRBJ1-1
CASSLLSSGGPAYEQYF	TRBV27	TRBJ2-7
CSVGTGSSYEQYF	TRBV29-1	TRBJ2-7
CASSEDESGPGWGYNEQFF	TRBV10-2	TRBJ2-1
CASSMLLAGGEQYF	TRBV7-9	TRBJ2-7
CASSYDDNEKLFF	TRBV6-2/TRBV6-3	TRBJ1-4
CASSVSGGSNEKLFF	TRBV9	TRBJ1-4